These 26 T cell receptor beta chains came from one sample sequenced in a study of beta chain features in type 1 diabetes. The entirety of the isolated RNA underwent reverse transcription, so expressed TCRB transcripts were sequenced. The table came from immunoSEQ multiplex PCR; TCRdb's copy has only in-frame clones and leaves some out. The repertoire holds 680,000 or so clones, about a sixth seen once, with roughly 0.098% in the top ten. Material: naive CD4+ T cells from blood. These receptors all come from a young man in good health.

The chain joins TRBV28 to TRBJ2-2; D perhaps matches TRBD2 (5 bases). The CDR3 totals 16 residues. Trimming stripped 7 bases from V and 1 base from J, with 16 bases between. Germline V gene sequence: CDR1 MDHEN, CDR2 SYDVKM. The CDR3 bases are TGTGCCAGCATCTCCGCCGGGGTATGGAACACCGGGGAGCTGTTTTTT. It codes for CASISAGVWNTGELFF.

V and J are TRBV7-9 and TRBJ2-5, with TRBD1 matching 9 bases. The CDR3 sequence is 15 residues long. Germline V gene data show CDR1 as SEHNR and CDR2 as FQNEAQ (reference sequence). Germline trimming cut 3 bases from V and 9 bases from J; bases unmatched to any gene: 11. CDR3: CASSFQQGAPHAQYF. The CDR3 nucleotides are TGTGCCAGCAGCTTCCAACAGGGGGCCCCGCACGCCCAGTACTTC.

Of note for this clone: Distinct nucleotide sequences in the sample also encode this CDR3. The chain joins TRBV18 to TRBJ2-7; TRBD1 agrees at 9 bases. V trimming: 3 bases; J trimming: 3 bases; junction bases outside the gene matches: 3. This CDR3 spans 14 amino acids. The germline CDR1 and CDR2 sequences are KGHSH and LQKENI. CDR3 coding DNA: TGTGCCAGCTCACCCGGACAGGGGAGCTACGAGCAGTACTTC. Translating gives CASSPGQGSYEQYF.

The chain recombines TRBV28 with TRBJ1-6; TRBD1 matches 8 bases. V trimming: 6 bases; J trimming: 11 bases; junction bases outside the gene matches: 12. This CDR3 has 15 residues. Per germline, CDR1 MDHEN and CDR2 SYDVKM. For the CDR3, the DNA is TGTGCCAGCAGCCTTGACAGGGGCTTATGGGCACCCCTCCACTTT. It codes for CASSLDRGLWAPLHF.

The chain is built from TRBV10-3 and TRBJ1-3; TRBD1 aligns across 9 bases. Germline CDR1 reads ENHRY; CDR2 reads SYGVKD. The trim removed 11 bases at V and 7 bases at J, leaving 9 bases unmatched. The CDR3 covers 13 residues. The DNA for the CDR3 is TGTGCCGCCACAGGGGGCATCGGGAACACCATATATTTT. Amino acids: CAATGGIGNTIYF.

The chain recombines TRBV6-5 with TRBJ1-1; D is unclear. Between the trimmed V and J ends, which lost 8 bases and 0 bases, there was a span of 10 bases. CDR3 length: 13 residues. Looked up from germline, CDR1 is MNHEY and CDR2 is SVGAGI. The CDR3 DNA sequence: TGTGCCAGCGTTAAGGGAATGAACACTGAAGCTTTCTTT. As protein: CASVKGMNTEAFF.

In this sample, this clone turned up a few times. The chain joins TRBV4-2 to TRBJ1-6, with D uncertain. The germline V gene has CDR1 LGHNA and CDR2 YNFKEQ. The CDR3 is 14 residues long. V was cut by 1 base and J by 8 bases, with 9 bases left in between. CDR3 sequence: CASSQGKVDSPLHF. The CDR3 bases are TGTGCCAGCAGCCAAGGGAAGGTTGATTCACCCCTCCACTTT.

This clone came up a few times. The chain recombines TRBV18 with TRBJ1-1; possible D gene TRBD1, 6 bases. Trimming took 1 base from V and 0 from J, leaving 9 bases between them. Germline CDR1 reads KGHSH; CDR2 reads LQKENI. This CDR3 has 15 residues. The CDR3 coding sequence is TGTGCCAGCTCACCACTACAGGGAGTGAACACTGAAGCTTTCTTT. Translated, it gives CASSPLQGVNTEAFF.

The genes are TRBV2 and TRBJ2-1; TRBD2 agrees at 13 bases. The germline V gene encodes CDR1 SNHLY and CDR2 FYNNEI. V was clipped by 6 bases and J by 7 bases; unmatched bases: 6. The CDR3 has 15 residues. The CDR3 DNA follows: TGTGCCAGCAGGTCGACTAGCGGGGGGCGAAATGAGCAGTTCTTC. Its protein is CASRSTSGGRNEQFF.

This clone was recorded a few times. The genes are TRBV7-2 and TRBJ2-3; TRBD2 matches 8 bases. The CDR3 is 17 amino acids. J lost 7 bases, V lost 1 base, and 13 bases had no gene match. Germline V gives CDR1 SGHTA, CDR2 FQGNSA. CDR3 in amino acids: CASSLGSTSGGGNTQYF. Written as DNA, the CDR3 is TGTGCCAGCAGCTTAGGGTCTACTAGCGGAGGGGGGAATACGCAGTATTTT.

The CDR3 loop reads CSANRGLRYGYTF. In nucleotides, the CDR3 is TGCAGCGCTAACAGGGGGCTTAGGTATGGCTACACCTTC. The chain recombines TRBV29-1 with TRBJ1-2, with 9 positions matching TRBD1. The V gene end was trimmed by 7 bases and the J gene end by 5 bases; junction bases not matched to a gene: 8. This CDR3 is 13 amino acids long. Germline loops: CDR1 SQVTM, CDR2 ANQGSEA.

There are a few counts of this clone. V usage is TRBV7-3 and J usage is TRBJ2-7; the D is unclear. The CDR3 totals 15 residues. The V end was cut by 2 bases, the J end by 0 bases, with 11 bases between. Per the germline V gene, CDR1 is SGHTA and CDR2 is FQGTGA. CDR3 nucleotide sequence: TGTGCCAGCAGCTTATATGGCGGTTACTCCTACGAGCAGTACTTC. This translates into CASSLYGGYSYEQYF.

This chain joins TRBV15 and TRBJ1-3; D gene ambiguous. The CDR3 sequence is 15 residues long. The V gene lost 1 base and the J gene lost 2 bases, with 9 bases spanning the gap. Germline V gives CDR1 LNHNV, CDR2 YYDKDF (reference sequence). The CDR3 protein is CATSRGRDPGNTIYF. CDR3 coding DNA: TGTGCCACCAGCAGAGGACGCGACCCTGGAAACACCATATATTTT.

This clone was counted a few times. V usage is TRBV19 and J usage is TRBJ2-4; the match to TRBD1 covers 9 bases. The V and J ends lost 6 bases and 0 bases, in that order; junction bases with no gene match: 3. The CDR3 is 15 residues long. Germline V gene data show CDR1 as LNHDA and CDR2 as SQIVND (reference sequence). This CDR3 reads CASSGTGSAKNIQYF. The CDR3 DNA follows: TGTGCCAGTAGCGGGACAGGGTCAGCCAAAAACATTCAGTACTTC.

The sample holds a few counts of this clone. CDR3: CSAGGVPLQFF. CDR3 in DNA: TGCAGTGCTGGTGGGGTCCCCCTCCAGTTCTTC. The V gene is TRBV20-1, the J gene TRBJ2-1, with D hard to call. There are 11 residues in the CDR3. CDR1 is DFQATT, CDR2 SNEGSKA, per germline (reference sequence). Trimming stripped 5 bases from V and 13 bases from J, with 15 bases between.

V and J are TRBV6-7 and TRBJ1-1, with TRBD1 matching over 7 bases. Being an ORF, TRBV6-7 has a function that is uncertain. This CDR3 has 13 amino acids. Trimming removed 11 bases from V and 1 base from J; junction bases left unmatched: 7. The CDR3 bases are TGTGCCGGGATACAGGGGCAGAACACTGAAGCTTTCTTT. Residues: CAGIQGQNTEAFF.

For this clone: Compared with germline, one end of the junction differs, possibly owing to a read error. CDR3 DNA: TGTGCCAGCAGCAACTGCGGGACAGCCCACTTT. It is translated as CASSNCGTAHF. The V gene is TRBV7-9, the J gene TRBJ1-1; 7 nucleotides line up with TRBD1. This CDR3 is built from 11 residues. Germline assignment: CDR1 SEHNR and CDR2 FQNEAQ (reference sequence).

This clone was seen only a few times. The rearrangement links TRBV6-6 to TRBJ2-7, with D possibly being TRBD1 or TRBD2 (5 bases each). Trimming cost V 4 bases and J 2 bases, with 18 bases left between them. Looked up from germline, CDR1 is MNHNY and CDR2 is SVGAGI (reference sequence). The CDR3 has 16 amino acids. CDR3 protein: CASSSEGRNSAYEQYF. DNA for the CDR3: TGTGCCAGCAGTTCCGAGGGACGCAACAGCGCCTACGAGCAGTACTTC.

The CDR3 region is CASSFVGTSYEQYF. The CDR3 coding sequence is TGTGCCAGCAGCTTTGTGGGGACGTCCTACGAGCAGTACTTC. The V gene is TRBV7-2, the J gene TRBJ2-7; D possibly matches TRBD1 or TRBD2 (5 bases each). Germline V lookup: CDR1 SGHTA, CDR2 FQGNSA. CDR3 length equals 14 residues. The V gene lost 3 bases and the J gene lost 1 base, with 10 bases spanning the gap. The entire variable domain, with the rest obtained from reference TRBV7-2 and TRBJ2-7, is as follows: GAGVSQSPSNKVTEKGKDVELRCDPISGHTALYWYRQSLGQGLEFLIYFQGNSAPDKSGLPSDRFSAERTGGSVSTLTIQRTQQEDSAVYLCASSFVGTSYEQYFGPGTRLTVT.

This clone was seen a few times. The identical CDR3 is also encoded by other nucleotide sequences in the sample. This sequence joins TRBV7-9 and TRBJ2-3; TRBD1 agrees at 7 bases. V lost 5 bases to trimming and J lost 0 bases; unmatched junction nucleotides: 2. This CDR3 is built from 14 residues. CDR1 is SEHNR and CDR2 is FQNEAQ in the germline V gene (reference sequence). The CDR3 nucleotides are TGTGCCAGCAGCCTGGGACAGAGCACAGATACGCAGTATTTT. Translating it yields CASSLGQSTDTQYF.

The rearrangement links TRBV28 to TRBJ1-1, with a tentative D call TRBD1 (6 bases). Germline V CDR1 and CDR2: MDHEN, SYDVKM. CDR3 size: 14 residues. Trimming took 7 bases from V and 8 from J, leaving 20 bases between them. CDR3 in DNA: TGTGCCAGCATCACGGGACTCCGCGGGACAGAAGCTTTCTTT. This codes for CASITGLRGTEAFF.

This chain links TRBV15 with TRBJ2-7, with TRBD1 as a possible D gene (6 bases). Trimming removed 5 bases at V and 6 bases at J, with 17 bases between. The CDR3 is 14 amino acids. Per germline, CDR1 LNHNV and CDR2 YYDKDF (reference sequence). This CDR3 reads CATSPPGAPREQYF. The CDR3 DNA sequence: TGTGCCACCAGCCCTCCAGGGGCCCCGCGCGAGCAGTACTTC.

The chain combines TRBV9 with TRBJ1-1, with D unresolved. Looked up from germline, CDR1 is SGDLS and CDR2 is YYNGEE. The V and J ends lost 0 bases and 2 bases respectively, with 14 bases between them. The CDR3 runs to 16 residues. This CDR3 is CASSVGGSPDNTEAFF. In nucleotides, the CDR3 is TGTGCCAGCAGCGTAGGCGGATCCCCTGATAACACTGAAGCTTTCTTT. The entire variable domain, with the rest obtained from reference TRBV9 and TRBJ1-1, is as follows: DSGVTQTPKHLITATGQRVTLRCSPRSGDLSVYWYQQSLDQGLQFLIQYYNGEERAKGNILERFSAQQFPDLHSELNLSSLELGDSALYFCASSVGGSPDNTEAFFGQGTRLTVV.

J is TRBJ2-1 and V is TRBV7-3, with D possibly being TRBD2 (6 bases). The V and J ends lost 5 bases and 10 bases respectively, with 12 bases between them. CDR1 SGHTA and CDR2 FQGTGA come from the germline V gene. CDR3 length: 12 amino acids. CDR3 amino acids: CASSPMGREQFF. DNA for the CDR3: TGTGCCAGCAGCCCCATGGGGAGGGAGCAGTTCTTC.

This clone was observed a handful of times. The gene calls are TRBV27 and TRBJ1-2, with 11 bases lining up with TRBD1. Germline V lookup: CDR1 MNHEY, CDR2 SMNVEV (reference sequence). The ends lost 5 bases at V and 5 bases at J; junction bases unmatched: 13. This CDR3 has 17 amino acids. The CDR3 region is CASSINPTGTGGYGYTF. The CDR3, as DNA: TGTGCCAGCAGTATCAACCCTACCGGGACAGGGGGTTATGGCTACACCTTC.

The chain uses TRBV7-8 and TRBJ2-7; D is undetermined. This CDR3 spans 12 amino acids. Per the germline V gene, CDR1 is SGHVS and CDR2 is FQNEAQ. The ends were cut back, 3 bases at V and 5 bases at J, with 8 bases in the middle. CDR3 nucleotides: TGTGCCAGCAGCTTCCGGGCCCACGAGCAGTACTTC. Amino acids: CASSFRAHEQYF. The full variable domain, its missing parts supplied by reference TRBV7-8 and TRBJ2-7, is GAGVSQSPRYKVAKRGQDVALRCDPISGHVSLFWYQQALGQGPEFLTYFQNEAQLDKSGLPSDRFFAERPEGSVSTLKIQRTQQEDSAVYLCASSFRAHEQYFGPGTRLTVT.